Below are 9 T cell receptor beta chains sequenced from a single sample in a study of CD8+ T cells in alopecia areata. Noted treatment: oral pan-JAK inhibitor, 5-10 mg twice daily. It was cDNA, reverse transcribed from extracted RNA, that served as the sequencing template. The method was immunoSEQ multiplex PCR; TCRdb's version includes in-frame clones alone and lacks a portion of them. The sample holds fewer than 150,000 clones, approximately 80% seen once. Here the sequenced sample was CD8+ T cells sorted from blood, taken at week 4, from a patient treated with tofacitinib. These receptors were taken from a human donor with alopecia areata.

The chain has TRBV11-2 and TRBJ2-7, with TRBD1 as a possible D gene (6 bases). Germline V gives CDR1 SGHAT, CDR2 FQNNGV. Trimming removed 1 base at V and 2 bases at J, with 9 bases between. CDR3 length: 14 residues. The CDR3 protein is CASSLVTGPYEQYF. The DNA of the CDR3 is TGTGCCAGCAGCTTAGTGACAGGACCCTACGAGCAGTACTTC.

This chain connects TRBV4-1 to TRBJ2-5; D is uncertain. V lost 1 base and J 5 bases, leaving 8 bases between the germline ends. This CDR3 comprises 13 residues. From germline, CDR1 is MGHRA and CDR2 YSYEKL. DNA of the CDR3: TGCGCCAGCAGCCAAGCAGTCTGGGAGACCCAGTACTTC. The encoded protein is CASSQAVWETQYF.

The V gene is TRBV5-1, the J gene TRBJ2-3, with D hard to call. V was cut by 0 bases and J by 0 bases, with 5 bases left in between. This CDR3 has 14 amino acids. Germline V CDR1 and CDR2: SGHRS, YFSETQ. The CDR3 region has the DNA TGCGCCAGCAGCTTGGCGGCCAGCACAGATACGCAGTATTTT. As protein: CASSLAASTDTQYF. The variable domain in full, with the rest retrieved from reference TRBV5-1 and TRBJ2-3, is KAGVTQTPRYLIKTRGQQVTLSCSPISGHRSVSWYQQTPGQGLQFLFEYFSETQRNKGNFPGRFSGRQFSNSRSEMNVSTLELGDSALYLCASSLAASTDTQYFGPGTRLTVL.

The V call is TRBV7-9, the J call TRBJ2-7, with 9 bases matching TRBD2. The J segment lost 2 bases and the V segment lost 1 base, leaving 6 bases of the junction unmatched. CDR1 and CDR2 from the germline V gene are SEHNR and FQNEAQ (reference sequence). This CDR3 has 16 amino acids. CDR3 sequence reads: CASSLVIAGEPYEQYF. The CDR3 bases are TGTGCCAGCAGCTTAGTGATAGCGGGGGAGCCCTACGAGCAGTACTTC.

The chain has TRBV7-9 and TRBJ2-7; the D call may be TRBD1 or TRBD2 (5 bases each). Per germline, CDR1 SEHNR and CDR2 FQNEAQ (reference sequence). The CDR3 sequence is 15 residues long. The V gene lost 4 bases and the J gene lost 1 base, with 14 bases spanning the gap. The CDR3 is CASSSRDGDSYEQYF. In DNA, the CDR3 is TGTGCCAGCAGCTCCCGGGACGGCGATTCCTACGAGCAGTACTTC.

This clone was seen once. The CDR3 sequence: CASRLPGSNSPLHF. CDR3 coding DNA: TGTGCCAGCAGACTTCCGGGAAGTAATTCACCCCTCCACTTT. The V and J genes are TRBV7-9 and TRBJ1-6; D gene ambiguous. The CDR3 is 14 amino acids. Germline V CDR1 and CDR2: SEHNR, FQNEAQ (reference sequence). Trimming stripped 6 bases from V and 6 bases from J, with 12 bases between.

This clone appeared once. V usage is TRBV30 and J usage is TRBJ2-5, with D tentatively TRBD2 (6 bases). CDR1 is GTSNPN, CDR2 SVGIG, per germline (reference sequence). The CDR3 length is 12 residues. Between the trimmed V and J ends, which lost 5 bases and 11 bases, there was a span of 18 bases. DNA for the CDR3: TGTGCCTGGGTCGGGAGCACGGGGGAGCAGTACTTC. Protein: CAWVGSTGEQYF.

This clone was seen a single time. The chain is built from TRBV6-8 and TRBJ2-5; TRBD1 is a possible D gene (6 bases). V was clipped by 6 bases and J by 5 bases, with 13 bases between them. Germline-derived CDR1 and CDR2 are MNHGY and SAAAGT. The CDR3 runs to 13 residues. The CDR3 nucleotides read TGTGCCAGCAGACCCGAGGGGGTGGAGACCCAGTACTTC. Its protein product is CASRPEGVETQYF.

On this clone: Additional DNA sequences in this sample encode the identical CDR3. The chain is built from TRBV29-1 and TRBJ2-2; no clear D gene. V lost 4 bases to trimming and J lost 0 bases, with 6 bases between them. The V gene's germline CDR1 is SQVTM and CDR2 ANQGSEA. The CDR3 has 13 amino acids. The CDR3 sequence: CSVGSSNTGELFF. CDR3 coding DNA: TGCAGCGTTGGCAGCTCGAACACCGGGGAGCTGTTTTTT.